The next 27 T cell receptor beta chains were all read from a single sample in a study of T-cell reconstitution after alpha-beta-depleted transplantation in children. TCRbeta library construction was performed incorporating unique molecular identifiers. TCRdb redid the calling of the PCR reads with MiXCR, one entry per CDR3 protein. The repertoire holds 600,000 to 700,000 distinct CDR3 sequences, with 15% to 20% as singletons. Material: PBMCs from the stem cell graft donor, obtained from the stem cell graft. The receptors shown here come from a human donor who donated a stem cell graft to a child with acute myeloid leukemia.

CDR3 loop: CASSTGLAPNTGELFF. The CDR3 DNA sequence: TGTGCCAGCAGCACGGGGCTAGCCCCGAACACCGGGGAGCTGTTTTTT. V gene TRBV7-2 combines with J gene TRBJ2-2; D possibly matches TRBD1 or TRBD2 (5 bases each). This CDR3 region has 16 residues. CDR1 is SGHTA and CDR2 is FQGNSA in the germline V gene. The ends were cut back, 5 bases at V and 0 bases at J, with 13 bases in the middle.

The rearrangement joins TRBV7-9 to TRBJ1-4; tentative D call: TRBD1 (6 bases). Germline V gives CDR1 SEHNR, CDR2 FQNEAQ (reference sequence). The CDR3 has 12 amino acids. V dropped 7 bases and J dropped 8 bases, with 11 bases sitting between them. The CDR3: CASKDSTEKLFF. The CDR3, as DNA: TGTGCCAGCAAGGACAGCACAGAAAAACTGTTTTTT.

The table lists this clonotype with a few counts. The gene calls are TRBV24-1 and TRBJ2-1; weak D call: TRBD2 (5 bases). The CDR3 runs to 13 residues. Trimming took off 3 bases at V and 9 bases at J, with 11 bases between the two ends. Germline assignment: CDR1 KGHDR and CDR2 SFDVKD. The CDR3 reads CATSDQIGSEQFF. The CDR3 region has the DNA TGTGCCACCAGTGATCAAATAGGGAGTGAGCAGTTCTTC.

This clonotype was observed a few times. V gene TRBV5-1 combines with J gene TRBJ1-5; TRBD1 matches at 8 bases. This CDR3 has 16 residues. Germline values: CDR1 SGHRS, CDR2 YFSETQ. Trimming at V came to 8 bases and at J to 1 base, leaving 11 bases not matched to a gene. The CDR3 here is CASKNTDRASNQPQHF. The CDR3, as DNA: TGCGCCAGTAAAAATACGGACAGGGCCAGCAATCAGCCCCAGCATTTT.

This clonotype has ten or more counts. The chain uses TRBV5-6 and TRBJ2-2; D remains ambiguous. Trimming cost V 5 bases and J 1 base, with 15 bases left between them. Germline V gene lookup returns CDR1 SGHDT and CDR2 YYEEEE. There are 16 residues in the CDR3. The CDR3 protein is CASSVSRFGNTGELFF. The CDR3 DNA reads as TGTGCCAGCAGTGTGAGTCGTTTCGGGAACACCGGGGAGCTGTTTTTT.

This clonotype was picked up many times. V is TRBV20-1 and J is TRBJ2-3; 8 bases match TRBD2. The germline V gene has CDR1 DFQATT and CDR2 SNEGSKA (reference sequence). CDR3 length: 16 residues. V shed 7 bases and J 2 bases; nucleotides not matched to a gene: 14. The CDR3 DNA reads TGCAGTGTCGCCAAGGGTGGCGGGGGGATCACAGATACGCAGTATTTT. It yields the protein CSVAKGGGGITDTQYF.

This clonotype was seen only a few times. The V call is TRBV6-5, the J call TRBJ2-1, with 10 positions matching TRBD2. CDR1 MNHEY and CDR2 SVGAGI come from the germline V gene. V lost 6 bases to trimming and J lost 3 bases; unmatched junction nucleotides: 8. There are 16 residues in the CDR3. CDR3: CASSRSSGGRYNEQFF. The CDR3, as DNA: TGTGCCAGCAGCCGATCTAGCGGGGGACGCTACAATGAGCAGTTCTTC.

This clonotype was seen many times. CDR3 coding DNA: TGCAGTGCTAGAGACCCGCTCGAGCAGTACTTC. Translation gives CSARDPLEQYF. The genes are TRBV20-1 and TRBJ2-7, with D unresolved. CDR1 is DFQATT, CDR2 SNEGSKA, per germline (reference sequence). Trimming took 0 bases from V and 6 from J, leaving 6 bases between them. The CDR3 loop spans 11 amino acids.

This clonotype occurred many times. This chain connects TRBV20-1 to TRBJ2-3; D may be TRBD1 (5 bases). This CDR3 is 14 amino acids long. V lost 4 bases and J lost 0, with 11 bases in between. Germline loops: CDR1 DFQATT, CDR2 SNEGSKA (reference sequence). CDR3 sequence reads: CSANPAGSTDTQYF. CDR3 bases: TGCAGTGCTAACCCCGCAGGGAGCACAGATACGCAGTATTTT.

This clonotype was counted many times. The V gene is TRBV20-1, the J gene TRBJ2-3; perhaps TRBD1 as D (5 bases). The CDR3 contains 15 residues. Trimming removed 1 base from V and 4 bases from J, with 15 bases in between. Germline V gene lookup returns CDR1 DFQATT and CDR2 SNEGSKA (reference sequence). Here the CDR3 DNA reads TGCAGTGCTAGAGTCCCAGCCAGGGAAGCAGATACGCAGTATTTT. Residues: CSARVPAREADTQYF.

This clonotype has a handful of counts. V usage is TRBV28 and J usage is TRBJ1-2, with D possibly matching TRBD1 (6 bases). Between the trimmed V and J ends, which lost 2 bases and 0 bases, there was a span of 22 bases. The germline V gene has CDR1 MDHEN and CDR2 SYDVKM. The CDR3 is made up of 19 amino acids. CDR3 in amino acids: CASSLTRGGSVKANYGYTF. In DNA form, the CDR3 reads TGTGCCAGCAGTTTAACGAGGGGGGGGTCGGTGAAGGCTAACTATGGCTACACCTTC.

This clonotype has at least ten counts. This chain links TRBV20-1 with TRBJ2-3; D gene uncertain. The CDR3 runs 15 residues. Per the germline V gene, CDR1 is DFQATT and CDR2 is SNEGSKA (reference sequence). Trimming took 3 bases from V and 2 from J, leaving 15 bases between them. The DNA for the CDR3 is TGCAGTGCTAGGGAGACCCTCACAATCACAGATACGCAGTATTTT. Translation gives CSARETLTITDTQYF.

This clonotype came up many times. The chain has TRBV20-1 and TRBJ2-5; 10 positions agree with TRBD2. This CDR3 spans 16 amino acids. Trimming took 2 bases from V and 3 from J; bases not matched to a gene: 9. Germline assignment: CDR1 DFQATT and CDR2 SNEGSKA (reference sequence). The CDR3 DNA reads TGCAGTGCTAGACGTATAGCTAGCGGGGGAAAAGAGACCCAGTACTTC. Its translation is CSARRIASGGKETQYF.

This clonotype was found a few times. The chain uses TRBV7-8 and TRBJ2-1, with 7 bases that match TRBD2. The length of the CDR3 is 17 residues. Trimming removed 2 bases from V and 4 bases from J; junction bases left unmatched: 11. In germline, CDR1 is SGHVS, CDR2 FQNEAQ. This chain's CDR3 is CASSLSLLGGGYNEQFF. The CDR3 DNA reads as TGTGCCAGCAGCTTATCGTTATTGGGGGGGGGATACAATGAGCAGTTCTTC.

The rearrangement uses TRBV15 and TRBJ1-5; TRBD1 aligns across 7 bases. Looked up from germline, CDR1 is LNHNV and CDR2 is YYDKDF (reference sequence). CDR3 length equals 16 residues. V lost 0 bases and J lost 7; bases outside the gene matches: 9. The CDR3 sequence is CATSREGQTFGQPQHF. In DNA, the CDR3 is TGTGCCACCAGCAGAGAGGGACAGACTTTTGGCCAGCCCCAGCATTTT.

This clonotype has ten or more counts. In nucleotides, the CDR3 is TGCAGTGCTAGAGATAACGGAGCCCTGCGTTCACCCCTCCACTTT. Translated: CSARDNGALRSPLHF. The genes are TRBV20-1 and TRBJ1-6; no firm D call. CDR1 and CDR2 (germline): DFQATT, SNEGSKA (reference sequence). V lost 0 bases, J lost 9 bases, and 15 bases lay in between. The CDR3 consists of 15 residues.

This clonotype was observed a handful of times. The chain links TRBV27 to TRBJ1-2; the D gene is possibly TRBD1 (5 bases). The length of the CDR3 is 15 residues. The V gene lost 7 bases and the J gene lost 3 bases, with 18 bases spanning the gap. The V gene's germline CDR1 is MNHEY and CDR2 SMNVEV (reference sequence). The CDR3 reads CASKRGGEEDYGYTF. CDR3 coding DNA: TGTGCCAGCAAACGGGGCGGGGAAGAGGACTATGGCTACACCTTC.

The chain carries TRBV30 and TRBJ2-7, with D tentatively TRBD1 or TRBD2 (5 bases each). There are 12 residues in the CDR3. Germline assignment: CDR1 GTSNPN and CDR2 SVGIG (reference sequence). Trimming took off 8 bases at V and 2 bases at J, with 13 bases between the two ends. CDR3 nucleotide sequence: TGTGCCCTCCGGGACGCCACCTACGAGCAGTACTTC. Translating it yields CALRDATYEQYF. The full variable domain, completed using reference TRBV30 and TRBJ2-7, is SQTIHQWPATLVQPVGSPLSLECTVEGTSNPNLYWYRQAAGRGLQLLFYSVGIGQISSEVPQNLSASRPQDRQFILSSKKLLLSDSGFYLCALRDATYEQYFGPGTRLTVT.

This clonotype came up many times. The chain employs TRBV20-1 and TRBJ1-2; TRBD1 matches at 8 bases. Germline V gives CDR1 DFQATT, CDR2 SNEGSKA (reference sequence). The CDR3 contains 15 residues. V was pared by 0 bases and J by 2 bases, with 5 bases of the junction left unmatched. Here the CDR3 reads CSARDGQGKNYGYTF. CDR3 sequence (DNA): TGCAGTGCTAGAGACGGACAGGGAAAGAACTATGGCTACACCTTC.

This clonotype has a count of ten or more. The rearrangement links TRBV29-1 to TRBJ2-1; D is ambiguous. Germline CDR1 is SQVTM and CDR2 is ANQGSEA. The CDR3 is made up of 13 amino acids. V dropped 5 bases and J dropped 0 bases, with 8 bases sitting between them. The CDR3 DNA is TGCAGCGTTAAGCATCTCTCCTACAATGAGCAGTTCTTC. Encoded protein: CSVKHLSYNEQFF.

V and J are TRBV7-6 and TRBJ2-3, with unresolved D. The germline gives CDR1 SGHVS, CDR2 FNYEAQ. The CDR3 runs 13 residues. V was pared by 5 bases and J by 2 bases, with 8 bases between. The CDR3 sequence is CASSPALTDTQYF. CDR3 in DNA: TGTGCCAGCAGCCCGGCCCTCACAGATACGCAGTATTTT.

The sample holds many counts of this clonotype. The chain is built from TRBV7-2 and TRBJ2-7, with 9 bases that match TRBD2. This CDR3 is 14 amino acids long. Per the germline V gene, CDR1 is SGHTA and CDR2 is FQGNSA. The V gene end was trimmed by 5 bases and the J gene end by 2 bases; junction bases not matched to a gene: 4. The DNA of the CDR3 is TGTGCCAGCAGCATAGGACTAGCGACCTACGAGCAGTACTTC. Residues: CASSIGLATYEQYF.

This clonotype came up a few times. The CDR3 sequence is CASSPPDRGNGELFF. Here the CDR3 DNA reads TGTGCCAGCAGCCCTCCCGACAGGGGGAACGGGGAGCTGTTTTTT. This chain uses TRBV7-7 with TRBJ2-2, with 9 bases that match TRBD1. The CDR3 sequence is 15 residues long. The germline V gene has CDR1 SSHAT and CDR2 FNYEAQ (reference sequence). The V segment lost 5 bases and the J segment 7 bases; nucleotides outside the gene matches: 8.

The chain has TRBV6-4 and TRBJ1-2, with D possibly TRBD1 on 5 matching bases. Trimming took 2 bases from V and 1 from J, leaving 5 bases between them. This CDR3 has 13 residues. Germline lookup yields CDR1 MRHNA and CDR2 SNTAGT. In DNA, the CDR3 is TGTGCCAGCAGTGACGACAGTAACTATGGCTACACCTTC. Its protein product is CASSDDSNYGYTF.

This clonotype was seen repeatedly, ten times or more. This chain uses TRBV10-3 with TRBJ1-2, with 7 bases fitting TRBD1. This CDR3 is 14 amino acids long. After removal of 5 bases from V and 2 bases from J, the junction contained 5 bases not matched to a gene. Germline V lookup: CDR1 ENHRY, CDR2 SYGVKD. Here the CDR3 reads CAISRGQENYGYTF. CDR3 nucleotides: TGTGCCATCAGTAGAGGACAGGAGAACTATGGCTACACCTTC.

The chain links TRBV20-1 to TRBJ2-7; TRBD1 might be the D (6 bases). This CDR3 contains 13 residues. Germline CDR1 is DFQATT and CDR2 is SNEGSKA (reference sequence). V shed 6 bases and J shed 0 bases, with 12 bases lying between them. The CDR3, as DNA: TGCAGTGCATCCTCAGGGGACTCCTACGAGCAGTACGTC. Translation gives CSASSGDSYEQYV.

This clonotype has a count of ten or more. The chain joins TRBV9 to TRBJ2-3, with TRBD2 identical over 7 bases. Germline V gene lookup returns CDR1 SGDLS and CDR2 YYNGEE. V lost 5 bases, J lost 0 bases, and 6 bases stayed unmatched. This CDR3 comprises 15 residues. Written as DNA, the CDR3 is TGTGCCAGCAGAGAGGGGCGGGGGAGCACAGATACGCAGTATTTT. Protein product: CASREGRGSTDTQYF. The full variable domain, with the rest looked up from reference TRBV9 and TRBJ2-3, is DSGVTQTPKHLITATGQRVTLRCSPRSGDLSVYWYQQSLDQGLQFLIQYYNGEERAKGNILERFSAQQFPDLHSELNLSSLELGDSALYFCASREGRGSTDTQYFGPGTRLTVL.